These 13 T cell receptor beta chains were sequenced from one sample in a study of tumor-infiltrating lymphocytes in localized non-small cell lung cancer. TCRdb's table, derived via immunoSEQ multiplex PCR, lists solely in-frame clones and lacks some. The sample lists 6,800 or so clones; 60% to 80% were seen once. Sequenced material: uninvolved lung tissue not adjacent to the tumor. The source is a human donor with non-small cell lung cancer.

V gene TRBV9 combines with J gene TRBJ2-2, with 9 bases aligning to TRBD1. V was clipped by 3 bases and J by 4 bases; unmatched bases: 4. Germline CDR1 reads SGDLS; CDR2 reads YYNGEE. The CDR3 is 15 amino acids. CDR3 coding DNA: TGTGCCAGCAGCGCCGGGACAGGGACCACCGGGGAGCTGTTTTTT. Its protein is CASSAGTGTTGELFF. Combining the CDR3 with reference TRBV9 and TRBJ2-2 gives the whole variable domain DSGVTQTPKHLITATGQRVTLRCSPRSGDLSVYWYQQSLDQGLQFLIQYYNGEERAKGNILERFSAQQFPDLHSELNLSSLELGDSALYFCASSAGTGTTGELFFGEGSRLTVL.

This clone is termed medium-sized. The CDR3 nucleotides read TGTGCCAGCAGTGCGCTTAAGGGAGGCGAGCAGTACTTC. This translates into CASSALKGGEQYF. The rearrangement uses TRBV6-6 and TRBJ2-7; a weak D match, TRBD2 (6 bases). Trimming took 5 bases from V and 6 from J, leaving 14 bases between them. Germline loops: CDR1 MNHNY, CDR2 SVGAGI (reference sequence). CDR3 length: 13 residues.

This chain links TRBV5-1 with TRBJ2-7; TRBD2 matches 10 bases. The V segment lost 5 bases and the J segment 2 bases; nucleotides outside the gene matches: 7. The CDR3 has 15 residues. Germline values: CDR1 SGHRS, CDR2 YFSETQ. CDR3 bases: TGCGCCAGCAGAGATACCGGGACTAGCGCCTACGAGCAGTACTTC. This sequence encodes CASRDTGTSAYEQYF. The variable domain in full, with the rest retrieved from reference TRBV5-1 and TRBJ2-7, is KAGVTQTPRYLIKTRGQQVTLSCSPISGHRSVSWYQQTPGQGLQFLFEYFSETQRNKGNFPGRFSGRQFSNSRSEMNVSTLELGDSALYLCASRDTGTSAYEQYFGPGTRLTVT.

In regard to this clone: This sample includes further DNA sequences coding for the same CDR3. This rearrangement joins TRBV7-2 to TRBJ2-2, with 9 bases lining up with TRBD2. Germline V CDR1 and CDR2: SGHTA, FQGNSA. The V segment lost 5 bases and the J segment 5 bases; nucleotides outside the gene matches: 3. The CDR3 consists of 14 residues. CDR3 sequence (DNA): TGTGCCAGCAGCCCCACTAGCGGGACCGGGGAGCTGTTTTTT. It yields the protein CASSPTSGTGELFF.

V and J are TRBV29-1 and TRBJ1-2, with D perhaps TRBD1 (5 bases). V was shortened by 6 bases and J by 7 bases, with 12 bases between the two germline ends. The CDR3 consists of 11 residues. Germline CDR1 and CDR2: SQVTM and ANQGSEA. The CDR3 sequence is CSVTPGSGYTF. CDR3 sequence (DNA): TGCAGCGTGACCCCAGGGAGTGGCTACACCTTC.

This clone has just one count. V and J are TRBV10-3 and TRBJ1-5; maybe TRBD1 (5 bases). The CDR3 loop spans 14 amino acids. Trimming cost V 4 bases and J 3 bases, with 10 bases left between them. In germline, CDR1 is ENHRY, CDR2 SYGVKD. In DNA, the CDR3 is TGTGCCATCAGTGGTGAGGGGCTCAATCAGCCCCAGCATTTT. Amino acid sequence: CAISGEGLNQPQHF.

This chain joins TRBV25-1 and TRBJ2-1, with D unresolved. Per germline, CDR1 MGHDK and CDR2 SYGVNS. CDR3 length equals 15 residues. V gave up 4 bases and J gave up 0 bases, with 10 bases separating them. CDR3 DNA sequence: TGTGCCAGCAGTGGGACGGAGTTCTCCTACAATGAGCAGTTCTTC. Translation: CASSGTEFSYNEQFF.

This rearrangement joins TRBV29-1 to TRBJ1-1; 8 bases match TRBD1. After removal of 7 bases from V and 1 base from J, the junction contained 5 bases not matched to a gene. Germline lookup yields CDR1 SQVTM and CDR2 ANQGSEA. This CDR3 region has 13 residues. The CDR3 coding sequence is TGCAGCGCGACAGGGGCGAAGAACACTGAAGCTTTCTTT. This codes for CSATGAKNTEAFF.

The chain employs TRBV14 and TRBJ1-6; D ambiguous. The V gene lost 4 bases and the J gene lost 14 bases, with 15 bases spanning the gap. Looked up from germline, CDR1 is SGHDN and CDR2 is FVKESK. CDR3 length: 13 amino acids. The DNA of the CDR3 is TGTGCCAGCAGCCTGGACCGATTGGGGTCCCTCCACTTT. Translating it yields CASSLDRLGSLHF.

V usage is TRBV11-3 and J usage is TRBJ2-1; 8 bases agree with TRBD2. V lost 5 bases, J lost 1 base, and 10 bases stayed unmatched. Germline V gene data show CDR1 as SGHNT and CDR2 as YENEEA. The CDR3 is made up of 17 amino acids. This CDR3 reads CASSQGLSGASYNEQFF. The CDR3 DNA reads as TGTGCCAGCAGCCAGGGGCTTAGCGGGGCTTCCTACAATGAGCAGTTCTTC.

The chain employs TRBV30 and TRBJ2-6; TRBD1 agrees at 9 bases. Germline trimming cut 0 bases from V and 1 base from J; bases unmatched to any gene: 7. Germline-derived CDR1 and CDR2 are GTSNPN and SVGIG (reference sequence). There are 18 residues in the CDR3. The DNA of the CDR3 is TGTGCCTGGAGTGTACCACAGGGGGCGAGTTCTGGGGCCAACGTCCTGACTTTC. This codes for CAWSVPQGASSGANVLTF.

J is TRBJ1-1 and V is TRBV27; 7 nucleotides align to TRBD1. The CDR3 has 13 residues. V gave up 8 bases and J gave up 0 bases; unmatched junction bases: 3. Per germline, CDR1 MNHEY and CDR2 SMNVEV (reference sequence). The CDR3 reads CASVDRMNTEAFF. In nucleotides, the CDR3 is TGTGCCAGCGTGGACAGGATGAACACTGAAGCTTTCTTT.

CDR3 DNA: TGTGCCAGCAGCTTAGAACTAGCGGGGGGTCGCGAGCAGTTCTTC. This translates into CASSLELAGGREQFF. The genes are TRBV7-2 and TRBJ2-1, with 12 bases identical to TRBD2. The CDR3 totals 15 residues. V was clipped by 1 base and J by 10 bases; unmatched bases: 5. Germline CDR1 is SGHTA and CDR2 is FQGNSA.